This T cell receptor beta chain came from a study of blood T cell repertoires in COVID-19 (dated by TCRdb to the early 2020s). As for the study more broadly: The collaborator samples originated in the United States, Italy and Spain and spanned the acute and convalescent phases of COVID-19. The material from the prospective study consisted of cDNA or gDNA derived from T cells, B-cell-depleted T cells, or PBMCs. The dataset comprised deeply sampled blood TCRbeta repertoires from subjects exposed to, actively infected with, or recovered from COVID-19. The repertoires were made available in a free public database intended to serve as a resource for research on the immune response to SARS-CoV-2. Samples came from the ongoing ImmuneRACE study (first 160 participants) plus 1,254 subjects from 6 global collaborators. The sample metadata nearly always contained a de-identified subject ID, COVID-19 status, age in years and sex. HLA class I and class II types, where available, came from metadata supplied by the sample provider rather than from assay-based typing. Overall study outcomes, separate from this receptor: The quantity of clinical and demographic metadata differed by source and by participant and was supplied without curation.

A second Seattle source provided samples from volunteer blood donors who had recovered from COVID-19. Whole blood was collected in K2EDTA tubes by collaborating institutions according to the institutions' own protocols. For TCRbeta analysis, collaborators shipped samples as frozen whole blood, isolated PBMCs, or DNA extracted from either of those sample types. TCRbeta CDR3 regions were amplified from genomic DNA by means of the immunoSEQ Assay, a bias-controlled multiplex PCR. In the original analysis: Within the assay, amplification of reference gene primers was used to estimate how many nucleated cells each sample contained. To quantify the absolute abundance of each unique TCRbeta CDR3 rearrangement, sequence reads were collapsed and filtered. Productive Simpson clonality was computed per sample as the square root of Simpson's diversity index over productive rearrangements. TCRdb retrieved this table from immuneACCESS and kept in-frame rearrangements only. Not all clones are present; in checked studies, unresolved V genes account for under half, and no reason is known for the remainder. That table gives V, J and clone size, and the DNA gave D and trimming. The sample records around 250,000 clones, roughly 89% of which are singletons. Approximately 5% of the sample rests with the top ten.

Points on this clone: Its antigen remains unidentified. No qualities accompany the bases; no much larger clone lies one base away.

Counted from cysteine to phenylalanine, this CDR3 has 16 amino acids. The DNA shown is the 48-base CDR3, in frame from base 1. The sequenced sample was peripheral blood. The V and J genes are TRBV21-1 and TRBJ2-3; the table's D call, TRBD2, has no DNA check behind it. TRBV21-1 is given as a pseudogene. The receptor was derived from a woman between 35 and 50 years old who had recovered from COVID-19. The CDR3 protein: CASSPIAGANTDTQYF. The sequenced DNA: TGTGCCAGCAGCCCCATAGCGGGAGCAAACACAGATACGCAGTATTTT.